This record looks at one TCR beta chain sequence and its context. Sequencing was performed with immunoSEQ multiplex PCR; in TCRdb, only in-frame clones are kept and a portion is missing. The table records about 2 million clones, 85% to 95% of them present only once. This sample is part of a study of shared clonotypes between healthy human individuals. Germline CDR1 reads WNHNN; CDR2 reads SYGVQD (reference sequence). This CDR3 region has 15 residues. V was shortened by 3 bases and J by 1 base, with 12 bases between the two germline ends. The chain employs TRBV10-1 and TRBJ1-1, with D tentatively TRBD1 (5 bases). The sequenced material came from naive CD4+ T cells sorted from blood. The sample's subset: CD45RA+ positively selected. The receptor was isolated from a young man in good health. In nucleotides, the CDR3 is TGCGCCAGCAGTGACGGGGGATCGGAGAACACTGAAGCTTTCTTT. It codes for CASSDGGSENTEAFF.